This T cell receptor beta chain was identified in a study of vaccination and CD4 T cells after COVID-19. Note on this clonotype: Its target is not known.

An Oncomine TCR Beta short-read assay was used to sequence the DNA from cultured CD4+ T cells. From the PCR reads, TCRdb called clonotypes with MiXCR, one entry per CDR3 protein. The data show fewer than 12,000 distinct CDR3 sequences, over 35% seen once. The treatment was: approximately 9-day PBMC culture with coronavirus spike peptide pools or control peptides (ViraFEST assay). The CDR3 loop spans 15 amino acids. Germline assignment: CDR1 MNHEY and CDR2 SVGEGT. The V gene end was trimmed by 5 bases and the J gene end by 6 bases; junction bases not matched to a gene: 5. The sample consisted of CD4+ T cells from blood, cultured in vitro. The sequence was collected from a human donor who had recovered from COVID-19. J is TRBJ1-6 and V is TRBV6-2 or TRBV6-3, with 9 nucleotides matching TRBD1. The CDR3 DNA reads TGTGCCAGCAGTAACACGGGACAGGGTAATTCACCCCTCCACTTT. Translating it yields CASSNTGQGNSPLHF.